These 3 T cell receptor beta chains were sequenced from one sample in a study of cytomegalovirus exposure and HLA in healthy donors. The primer mix had 60 Vbeta and 13 Jbeta primers. TCRdb's copy holds only in-frame clones and misses some; the assay was immunoSEQ multiplex PCR. The data show fewer than 180,000 clones, about four fifths seen once. The source material was PBMCs. These receptors were taken from a man in his forties or fifties in good health and CMV-seropositive.

The J gene is TRBJ1-2, the V gene TRBV23-1; 8 bases fit TRBD1. TRBV23-1 carries the ORF label, with uncertain function. The CDR3 is 17 amino acids. V gave up 3 bases and J gave up 1 base; unmatched junction bases: 10. CDR3 sequence reads: CASSQGAGGVYNYGYTF. The CDR3 bases are TGCGCCAGCAGTCAGGGGGCAGGGGGCGTGTATAACTATGGCTACACCTTC.

The chain employs TRBV4-1 and TRBJ1-6, with D possibly TRBD1 on 5 matching bases. Germline loops: CDR1 MGHRA, CDR2 YSYEKL. The CDR3 has 15 amino acids. V shed 4 bases and J shed 3 bases, with 10 bases lying between them. This chain's CDR3 is CASSPGQDYNSPLHF. CDR3 sequence (DNA): TGCGCCAGCAGCCCAGGACAAGACTATAATTCACCCCTCCACTTT.

This clone was detected once. The chain joins TRBV7-9 to TRBJ2-5; TRBD1 aligns across 10 bases. With V trimmed by 5 bases and J by 5 bases, 5 bases remained unmatched. Looked up from germline, CDR1 is SEHNR and CDR2 is FQNEAQ (reference sequence). The CDR3 consists of 14 residues. CDR3 region: CASSRQGARETQYF. The CDR3 nucleotides read TGTGCCAGCAGCCGACAGGGGGCTCGGGAGACCCAGTACTTC.